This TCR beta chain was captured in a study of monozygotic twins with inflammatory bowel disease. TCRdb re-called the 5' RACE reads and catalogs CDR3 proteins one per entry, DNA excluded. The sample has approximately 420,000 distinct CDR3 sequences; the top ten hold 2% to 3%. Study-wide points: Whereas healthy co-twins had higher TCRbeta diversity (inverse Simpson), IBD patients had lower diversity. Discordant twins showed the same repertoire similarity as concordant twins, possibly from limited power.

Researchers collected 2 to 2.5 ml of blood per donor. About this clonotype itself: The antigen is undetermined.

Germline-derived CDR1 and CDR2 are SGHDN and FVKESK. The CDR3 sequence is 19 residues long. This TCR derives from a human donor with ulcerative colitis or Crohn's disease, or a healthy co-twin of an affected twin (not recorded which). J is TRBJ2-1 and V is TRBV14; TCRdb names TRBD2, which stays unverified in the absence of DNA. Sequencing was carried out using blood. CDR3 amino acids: CASSQDRTSGVAPYNEQFF.